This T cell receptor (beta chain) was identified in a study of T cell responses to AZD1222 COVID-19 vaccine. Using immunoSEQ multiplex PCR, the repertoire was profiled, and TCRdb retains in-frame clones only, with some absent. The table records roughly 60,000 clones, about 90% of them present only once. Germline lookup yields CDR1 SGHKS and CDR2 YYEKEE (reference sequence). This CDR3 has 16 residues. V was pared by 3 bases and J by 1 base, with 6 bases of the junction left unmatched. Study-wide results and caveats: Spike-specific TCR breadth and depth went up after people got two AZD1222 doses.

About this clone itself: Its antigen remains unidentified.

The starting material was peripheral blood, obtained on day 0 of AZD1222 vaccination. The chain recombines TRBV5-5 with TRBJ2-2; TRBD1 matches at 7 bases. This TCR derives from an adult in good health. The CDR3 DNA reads TGTGCCAGCAGCTCAACGGGACAGCGGAACACCGGGGAGCTGTTTTTT. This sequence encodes CASSSTGQRNTGELFF.